The source of this T cell receptor (beta chain) is a study of CD8 T cells in ankylosing spondylitis. Per germline, CDR1 SNHLY and CDR2 FYNNEI. This CDR3 spans 15 amino acids. V lost 0 bases and J lost 1, with 7 bases in between. This clonotype was counted only a few times. Its matching antigen is unknown. General study results and limits: It was reported that disease-linked clones were significantly enriched in matched ankylosing spondylitis synovial fluid. A TCR beta motif of 7 to 9 highly homologous variants seemed to mark ankylosing spondylitis blood.

The authors made TCR beta libraries by quantitative 5'-RACE with molecular barcodes. TCRdb reanalysed the 5' RACE reads using MiXCR and keeps one entry per CDR3 protein. Counted here are hundreds of thousands of distinct CDR3 sequences, approximately 20% occurring once; the ten biggest clones make up 7.8%. The chain couples TRBV2 to TRBJ1-3, with D maybe TRBD1 (5 bases). Source material: blood, either unsorted or a sorted T cell fraction (not recorded which). This clonotype was obtained from a male donor with ankylosing spondylitis or in good health (not recorded which). This CDR3 reads CASSEAWGSGNTIYF. DNA for the CDR3: TGTGCCAGCAGTGAAGCATGGGGGTCTGGAAACACCATATATTTT.